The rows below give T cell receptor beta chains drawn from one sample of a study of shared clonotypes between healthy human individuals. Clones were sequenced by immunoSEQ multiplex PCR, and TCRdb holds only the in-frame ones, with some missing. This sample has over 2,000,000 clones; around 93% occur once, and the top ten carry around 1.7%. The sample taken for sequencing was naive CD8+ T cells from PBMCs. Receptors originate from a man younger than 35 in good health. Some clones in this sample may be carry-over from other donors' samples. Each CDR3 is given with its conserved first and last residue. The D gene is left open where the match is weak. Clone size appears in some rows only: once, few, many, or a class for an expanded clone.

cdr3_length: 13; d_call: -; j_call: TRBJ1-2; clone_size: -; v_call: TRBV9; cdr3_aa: CASSVGQTYGYTF; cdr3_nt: TGTGCCAGCAGCGTCGGACAGACCTATGGCTACACCTTC
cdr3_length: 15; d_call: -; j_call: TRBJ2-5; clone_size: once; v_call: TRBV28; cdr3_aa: CASSLLGQLQETQYF; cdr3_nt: TGTGCCAGCAGTTTGCTCGGGCAGCTCCAAGAGACCCAGTACTTC
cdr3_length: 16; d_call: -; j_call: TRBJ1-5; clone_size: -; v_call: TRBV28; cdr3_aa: CASSLLEGKSNQPQHF; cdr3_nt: TGTGCCAGCAGTTTATTGGAGGGTAAGAGCAATCAGCCCCAGCATTTT
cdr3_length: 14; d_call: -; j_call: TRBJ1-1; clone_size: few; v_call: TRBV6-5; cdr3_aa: CASSLSTTNTEAFF; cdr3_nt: TGTGCCAGCAGTTTAAGCACCACGAACACTGAAGCTTTCTTT
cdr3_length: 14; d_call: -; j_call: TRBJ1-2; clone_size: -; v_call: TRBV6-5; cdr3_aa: CASSSARDDYGYTF; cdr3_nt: TGTGCCAGCAGCTCCGCCAGAGACGACTATGGCTACACCTTC
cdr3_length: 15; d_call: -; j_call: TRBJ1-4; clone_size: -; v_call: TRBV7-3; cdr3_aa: CASSLTPAVGEKLFF; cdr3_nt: TGTGCCAGCAGCTTAACGCCGGCAGTTGGTGAAAAACTGTTTTTT
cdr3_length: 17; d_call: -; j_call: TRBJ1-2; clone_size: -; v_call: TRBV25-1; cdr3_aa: CASSGPDIPGTNYGYTF; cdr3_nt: TGTGCCAGCAGTGGCCCGGACATCCCGGGGACTAACTATGGCTACACCTTC
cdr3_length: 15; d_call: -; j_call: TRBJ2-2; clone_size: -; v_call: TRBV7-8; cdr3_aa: CASSPKGSNTGELFF; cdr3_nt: TGTGCCAGCAGTCCTAAGGGGTCGAACACCGGGGAGCTGTTTTTT
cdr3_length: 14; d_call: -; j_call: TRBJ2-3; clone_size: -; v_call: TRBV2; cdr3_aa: CASSEGGSTDTQYF; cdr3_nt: TGTGCCAGCAGTGAAGGCGGGAGCACAGATACGCAGTATTTT
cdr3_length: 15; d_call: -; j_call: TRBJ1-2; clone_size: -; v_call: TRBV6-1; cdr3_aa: CASSEAQGLRDGYTF; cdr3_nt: TGTGCCAGCAGTGAAGCGCAAGGGTTGAGAGATGGCTACACCTTC
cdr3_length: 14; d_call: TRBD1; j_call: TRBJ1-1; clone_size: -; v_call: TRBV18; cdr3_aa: CASSTDRGLTEAFF; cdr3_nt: TGTGCCAGCTCAACGGACAGGGGGCTTACTGAAGCTTTCTTT
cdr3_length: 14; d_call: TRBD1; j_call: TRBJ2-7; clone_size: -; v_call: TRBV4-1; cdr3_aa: CASSLTGTVDEQYF; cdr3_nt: TGCGCCAGCAGCCTTACCGGGACAGTCGACGAGCAGTACTTC
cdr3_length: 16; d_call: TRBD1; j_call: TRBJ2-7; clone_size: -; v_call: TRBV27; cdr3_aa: CASSFTGGAISYEQYF; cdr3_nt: TGTGCCAGCAGTTTTACAGGGGGCGCGATCTCCTACGAGCAGTACTTC
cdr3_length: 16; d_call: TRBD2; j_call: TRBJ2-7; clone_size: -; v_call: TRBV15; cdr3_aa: CATSDPLINPGGEQYF; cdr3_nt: TGTGCCACCAGCGACCCCCTTATAAATCCCGGGGGGGAGCAGTACTTC
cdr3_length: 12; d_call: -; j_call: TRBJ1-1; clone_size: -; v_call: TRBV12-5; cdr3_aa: CASGTHREEAFF; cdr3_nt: TGTGCTAGTGGAACCCACAGGGAGGAGGCTTTCTTT